This TCR beta chain was observed in a study of regulatory T cells in long-lasting Graves disease. Study-wide background: Disease was considered persistent Graves' disease after over 5 years of antithyroid drugs (with positive TSH receptor antibodies).

Time point specified: persistent/refractory GD, antithyroid drugs over 5 years with positive TRAb. Following extraction of RNA from PBMCs, that RNA was used to make the TCR library. Relying on iRepertoire HTBI primers and Arm-PCR of CDR3 regions, the team built TCR beta libraries. One entry per CDR3 protein, called by TCRdb with MiXCR from the multiplex PCR reads. The sample shows around 510,000 distinct CDR3 sequences, less than 25% of them seen only once. This TCR was sampled from a female donor with Graves disease. The sample was peripheral blood mononuclear cells (PBMCs), taken when the disease was refractory, from a patient treated with antithyroid drugs.

DNA for the CDR3: TGTGCCAGCAGTGCCCGGGACCCTATGTACGAGCAGTACTTC. Its protein is CASSARDPMYEQYF. V usage is TRBV6-1 and J usage is TRBJ2-7; D is perhaps TRBD1 or TRBD2 (5 bases each). There are 14 residues in the CDR3. CDR1 and CDR2 (germline): MNHNS, SASEGT. V lost 4 bases and J lost 4, with 14 bases in between.